A single sample is the source of the 23 T cell receptor beta chains below, sequenced in a study of response to subunit inactivated influenza vaccine. Using its own MiXCR run on the RT-PCR reads, TCRdb lists one record per CDR3 protein. Of around 570,000 distinct CDR3 sequences detected, about 7.6% appear once; the ten largest clones hold approximately 12%. Source: PBMCs from blood, taken roughly 24 months after vaccination. The receptors were gathered from a man between 50 and 70 years old who received an inactivated influenza vaccine.

This clonotype came up a few times. The chain links TRBV20-1 to TRBJ2-3; TRBD2 matches 13 bases. CDR1 and CDR2 from the germline V gene are DFQATT and SNEGSKA (reference sequence). The CDR3 has 18 amino acids. J gave up 7 bases and V 1 base, and 14 bases lay outside the gene matches. CDR3 residues: CSARVLAGGPVNANTQYF. CDR3 coding DNA: TGCAGTGCTAGAGTACTAGCGGGGGGGCCAGTCAATGCCAATACGCAGTATTTT.

V is TRBV5-1 and J is TRBJ1-2, with a tentative D call TRBD1 (5 bases). This CDR3 comprises 13 residues. V was trimmed by 4 bases and J by 5 bases, leaving 12 bases between them. Germline V gene sequence: CDR1 SGHRS, CDR2 YFSETQ. Written as DNA, the CDR3 is TGCGCCAGCAGCGCCGGGGGTGGTTATGGCTACACCTTC. It codes for CASSAGGGYGYTF.

The sample holds a few counts of this clonotype. The chain employs TRBV7-9 and TRBJ2-3; D is possibly TRBD1 (6 bases). V gave up 3 bases and J gave up 1 base, with 11 bases separating them. Looked up from germline, CDR1 is SEHNR and CDR2 is FQNEAQ (reference sequence). The CDR3 runs to 15 residues. In nucleotides, the CDR3 is TGTGCCAGCAGCTTCCTGACAGGAGGCACAGATACGCAGTATTTT. Amino acid sequence: CASSFLTGGTDTQYF.

At least ten counts were recorded for this clonotype. This chain joins TRBV28 and TRBJ2-1, with TRBD1 matching over 9 bases. The CDR3 contains 15 residues. V shed 4 bases, J shed 8 bases, and the junction held 9 bases outside the gene matches. Germline V gene lookup returns CDR1 MDHEN and CDR2 SYDVKM. The CDR3 reads CASSSGQGAMDEQFF. The CDR3 DNA reads TGTGCCAGCAGTTCGGGACAGGGTGCCATGGATGAGCAGTTCTTC. Complete variable domain (other parts from reference TRBV28 and TRBJ2-1): DVKVTQSSRYLVKRTGEKVFLECVQDMDHENMFWYRQDPGLGLRLIYFSYDVKMKEKGDIPEGYSVSREKKERFSLILESASTNQTSMYLCASSSGQGAMDEQFFGPGTRLTVL.

This clonotype came up many times. V usage is TRBV12-3 or TRBV12-4 and J usage is TRBJ1-3; D call uncertain. V lost 4 bases to trimming and J lost 2 bases, with 9 bases between them. This CDR3 spans 14 amino acids. CDR3 sequence (DNA): TGTGCCAGCAGTTCCCAGCTAGCTGGAAACACCATATATTTT. Its translation: CASSSQLAGNTIYF.

This clonotype was picked up many times. The gene calls are TRBV7-2 and TRBJ2-6, with 7 positions matching TRBD1. CDR1 is SGHTA, CDR2 FQGNSA, per germline. CDR3 size: 15 residues. V lost 5 bases, J lost 0 bases, and 1 base stayed unmatched. This CDR3 is CASSPGGSGANVLTF. CDR3 nucleotides: TGTGCCAGCAGCCCAGGGGGCTCTGGGGCCAACGTCCTGACTTTC.

This chain links TRBV7-2 with TRBJ1-2; possible D gene TRBD1, 5 bases. This CDR3 has 14 amino acids. The germline V gene has CDR1 SGHTA and CDR2 FQGNSA. Trimming cost V 7 bases and J 2 bases, with 14 bases left between them. The CDR3 nucleotides are TGTGCCAGCACCTGGGGAGAGGGGAACTATGGCTACACCTTC. It codes for CASTWGEGNYGYTF. Drawing the rest from reference TRBV7-2 and TRBJ1-2, the complete variable domain is GAGVSQSPSNKVTEKGKDVELRCDPISGHTALYWYRQSLGQGLEFLIYFQGNSAPDKSGLPSDRFSAERTGGSVSTLTIQRTQQEDSAVYLCASTWGEGNYGYTFGSGTRLTVV.

V and J are TRBV5-1 and TRBJ2-7, with TRBD1 matching over 7 bases. Germline V gene lookup returns CDR1 SGHRS and CDR2 YFSETQ. V was clipped by 4 bases and J by 3 bases; unmatched bases: 4. This CDR3 is 13 amino acids long. The CDR3 sequence: CASSEGQFYEQYF. CDR3 sequence (DNA): TGCGCCAGCAGCGAGGGACAGTTCTACGAGCAGTACTTC.

In regard to this clonotype: A clone one base away is much larger, so this may be a read error. V is TRBV20-1 and J is TRBJ2-5; possibly TRBD2 for D (5 bases). V was pared by 0 bases and J by 1 base, with 12 bases between. CDR1 is DFQATT, CDR2 SNEGSKA, per germline (reference sequence). This CDR3 region has 15 residues. The CDR3 nucleotides read TGCAGTGCTAGAGATGGCACGAGGGTCCAAGAGACCCAGTACTTC. It codes for CSARDGTRVQETQYF.

Comment on this clonotype: A read error may account for a junction end that differs from germline. The chain employs TRBV9 and TRBJ1-6; 7 positions match TRBD1. The germline CDR1 and CDR2 sequences are SGDLS and YYNGEE. The CDR3 runs 16 residues. In DNA, the CDR3 is TGTTCCAGCAGCTCGTGGTTGGACAGGACCTATTCACCCCTCCACTTT. Its translation is CSSSSWLDRTYSPLHF.

This clonotype appeared a few times. The chain couples TRBV7-6 to TRBJ1-1, with a weak D call TRBD1 (6 bases). CDR1 is SGHVS and CDR2 is FNYEAQ in the germline V gene. The CDR3 loop spans 12 amino acids. V was shortened by 5 bases and J by 10 bases, with 14 bases between the two germline ends. CDR3 in amino acids: CASSNHGTSAFF. The CDR3 bases are TGTGCCAGCAGCAACCACGGGACATCAGCTTTCTTT.

The rearrangement uses TRBV5-1 and TRBJ2-5; D unclear. This CDR3 has 14 residues. V dropped 3 bases and J dropped 0 bases, with 9 bases sitting between them. Germline CDR1 is SGHRS and CDR2 is YFSETQ. DNA of the CDR3: TGCGCCAGCAGCTCCCGCCAGCACCAAGAGACCCAGTACTTC. Translation: CASSSRQHQETQYF.

There are many counts of this clonotype. CDR3 bases: TGTGCCAGCAGCATCCGGGACTTGCACACGAACACCGGGGAGCTGTTTTTT. Protein: CASSIRDLHTNTGELFF. The rearrangement uses TRBV3-1 and TRBJ2-2; TRBD2 might be the D (6 bases). Germline CDR1 reads LGHDT; CDR2 reads YNNKEL (reference sequence). The CDR3 length is 17 residues. Trimming stripped 5 bases from V and 0 bases from J, with 16 bases between.

This clonotype was seen a handful of times. The chain is built from TRBV15 and TRBJ2-3; TRBD1 aligns across 7 bases. Germline trimming cut 5 bases from V and 1 base from J; bases unmatched to any gene: 6. The CDR3 is 15 residues long. Germline V gives CDR1 LNHNV, CDR2 YYDKDF (reference sequence). The CDR3 here is CATSETGDGTDTQYF. The CDR3 coding sequence is TGTGCCACCAGCGAAACAGGGGATGGCACAGATACGCAGTATTTT.

This clonotype came up many times. The rearrangement links TRBV10-3 to TRBJ2-5; D is uncertain. There are 13 residues in the CDR3. The V end lost 0 bases, the J end lost 4 bases, and 6 bases lay between the germline ends. Germline V gene sequence: CDR1 ENHRY, CDR2 SYGVKD. CDR3 protein: CAISESYVETQYF. DNA for the CDR3: TGTGCCATCAGTGAGTCGTATGTAGAGACCCAGTACTTC.

In its sample, this clonotype was seen many times. This sequence joins TRBV19 and TRBJ2-1, with 12 bases lining up with TRBD2. Germline loops: CDR1 LNHDA, CDR2 SQIVND (reference sequence). The CDR3 loop spans 16 amino acids. V shed 5 bases, J shed 1 base, and the junction held 3 bases outside the gene matches. CDR3 DNA sequence: TGTGCCAGTAGTCCACTAGCGGGAGGATCCTACAATGAGCAGTTCTTC. Its translation is CASSPLAGGSYNEQFF. The entire variable domain, with the rest obtained from reference TRBV19 and TRBJ2-1, is as follows: DGGITQSPKYLFRKEGQNVTLSCEQNLNHDAMYWYRQDPGQGLRLIYYSQIVNDFQKGDIAEGYSVSREKKESFPLTVTSAQKNPTAFYLCASSPLAGGSYNEQFFGPGTRLTVL.

The genes are TRBV5-1 and TRBJ1-1, with a weak D call TRBD1 (6 bases). This CDR3 region has 14 residues. The V end lost 5 bases, the J end lost 0 bases, and 11 bases lay between the germline ends. From germline, CDR1 is SGHRS and CDR2 YFSETQ. The CDR3 sequence is CASRPGALNTEAFF. The CDR3 DNA reads as TGCGCCAGCAGACCGGGGGCCTTGAACACTGAAGCTTTCTTT.

This clonotype has a handful of counts. CDR3: CASSQESRNTIYF. The CDR3 DNA reads as TGCGCCAGCAGCCAAGAAAGTCGGAACACCATATATTTT. The chain joins TRBV4-3 to TRBJ1-3; D gene ambiguous. Germline V lookup: CDR1 LGHNA, CDR2 YSLEER. The CDR3 totals 13 residues. The V gene lost 0 bases and the J gene lost 7 bases, with 7 bases spanning the gap.

With regard to this clonotype: Given a much more abundant clone one base away, this may be a read error. The genes are TRBV6-1 and TRBJ2-5, with 9 bases fitting TRBD1. The CDR3 has 15 amino acids. Germline assignment: CDR1 MNHNS and CDR2 SASEGT. Trimming at V came to 5 bases and at J to 4 bases, leaving 8 bases not matched to a gene. CDR3 nucleotide sequence: TGTGCCAGCAGTATCCGGGACAGGGAGTTAGAGACCCAGTACTTC. Protein: CASSIRDRELETQYF.

This clonotype has only a few counts. The chain is built from TRBV7-3 and TRBJ2-7; TRBD2 is a possible D gene (6 bases). The CDR3 length is 15 residues. From germline, CDR1 is SGHTA and CDR2 FQGTGA. The germline V and J ends were trimmed by 5 bases and 3 bases, with 17 bases remaining between them. For the CDR3, the DNA is TGTGCCAGCAGCCCCGGGGCGGGACCGGTCTACGAGCAGTACTTC. As protein: CASSPGAGPVYEQYF.

This clonotype was detected a few times. This chain links TRBV20-1 with TRBJ2-7; 9 bases fit TRBD2. Germline assignment: CDR1 DFQATT and CDR2 SNEGSKA (reference sequence). After removal of 5 bases from V and 7 bases from J, the junction contained 12 bases not matched to a gene. The CDR3 extends over 14 amino acids. Here the CDR3 reads CSAWREGLQKEQYF. The CDR3 DNA follows: TGCAGTGCTTGGCGGGAGGGCCTCCAAAAGGAGCAGTACTTC.

This chain connects TRBV27 to TRBJ2-3; 10 bases match TRBD2. The CDR3 is 18 residues long. From germline, CDR1 is MNHEY and CDR2 SMNVEV (reference sequence). V lost 2 bases, J lost 6 bases, and 14 bases stayed unmatched. The CDR3 sequence: CASSLLFLGSGGLDTQYF. The CDR3 bases are TGTGCCAGCAGTTTACTCTTCTTGGGTAGCGGGGGGCTTGATACGCAGTATTTT.

The chain recombines TRBV5-6 with TRBJ1-2; the D is unclear. Germline values: CDR1 SGHDT, CDR2 YYEEEE. CDR3 size: 12 residues. V lost 3 bases to trimming and J lost 4 bases, with 7 bases between them. CDR3 DNA: TGTGCCAGCAGCTCTAGGGCCTATGGCTACACCTTC. It codes for CASSSRAYGYTF. The full variable domain, in which reference TRBV5-6 and TRBJ1-2 provide the parts outside the CDR3, is DAGVTQSPTHLIKTRGQQVTLRCSPKSGHDTVSWYQQALGQGPQFIFQYYEEEERQRGNFPDRFSGHQFPNYSSELNVNALLLGDSALYLCASSSRAYGYTFGSGTRLTVV.